This T cell receptor (beta chain) was sequenced in a study of blood T cell repertoires in COVID-19. In the study overall: Both acute and convalescent COVID-19 samples were obtained from the United States, Italy and Spain.

Recruitment covered roughly 22 US areas and drew participants whose ages spanned about 18 to 100 years. Cohort allocation depended upon clinical history that participants reported. The ends were cut back, 3 bases at V and 4 bases at J, with 10 bases in the middle. This CDR3 has 13 amino acids. CDR1 is LNHNV, CDR2 YYDKDF, per germline (reference sequence). In the authors' workflow: Estimation of nucleated cell counts was performed using reference gene primer amplification. Produced via immunoSEQ multiplex PCR; TCRdb's table is partial and in-frame only. V and J calls plus clone size are reproduced from that table; the DNA served to infer D and trimming. The sample yields 400,000 or so clones, approximately 90% seen once.

Material for sequencing was PBMCs or T cells enriched from blood (not recorded which). The rearrangement uses TRBV15 and TRBJ2-7, with D possibly matching TRBD2 (5 bases). The TCR comes from a man aged 25-45 years who had recovered from COVID-19. In nucleotides, the CDR3 is TGTGCCACCAGCAGGGCGACGGGGTACGAGCAGTACTTC. Amino acids: CATSRATGYEQYF.